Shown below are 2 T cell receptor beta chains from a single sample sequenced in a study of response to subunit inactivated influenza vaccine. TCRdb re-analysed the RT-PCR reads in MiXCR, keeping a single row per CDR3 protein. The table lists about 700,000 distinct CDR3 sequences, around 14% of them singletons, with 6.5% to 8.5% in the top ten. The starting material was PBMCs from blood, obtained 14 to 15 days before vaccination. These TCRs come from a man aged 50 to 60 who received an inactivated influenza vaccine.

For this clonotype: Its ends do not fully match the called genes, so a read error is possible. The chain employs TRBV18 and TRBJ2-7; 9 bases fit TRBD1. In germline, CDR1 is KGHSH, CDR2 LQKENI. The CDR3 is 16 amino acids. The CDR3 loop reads CASSPPGTGRFHEQYF. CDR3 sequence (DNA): TGTGCCAGCTCTCCACCGGGGACAGGGAGATTCCACGAGCAGTACTTC.

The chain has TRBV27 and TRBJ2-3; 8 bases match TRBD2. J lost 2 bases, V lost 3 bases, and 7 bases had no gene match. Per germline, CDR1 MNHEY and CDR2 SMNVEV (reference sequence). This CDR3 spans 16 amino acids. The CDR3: CASSFLAGGITDTQYF. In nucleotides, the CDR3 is TGTGCCAGCAGTTTTTTGGCGGGAGGAATCACAGATACGCAGTATTTT.